This T cell receptor (beta chain) was identified during a study of vaccination and CD4 T cells after COVID-19. In the study overall: Control wells got either CEFX epitopes, HIV-1 Nef peptides, or no peptide at all.

Cultured CD4+ T-cell DNA underwent Oncomine TCR Beta short-read sequencing. DNA came from CD4+ T cells after culture. One entry per CDR3 protein results from TCRdb running MiXCR on the PCR reads. The table has over 10,000 distinct CDR3 sequences, under 80% seen once. The V gene's germline CDR1 is SGHRS and CDR2 YFSETQ. This CDR3 spans 16 amino acids. V lost 2 bases and J lost 4, with 18 bases in between. As regards this clonotype: Its antigen is not known.

Treatment given: roughly nine-day PBMC culture with coronavirus spike peptide pools or control peptides (ViraFEST assay). The V and J genes are TRBV5-1 and TRBJ1-1, with D possibly being TRBD1 (5 bases). This TCR was recovered from a human donor who had recovered from COVID-19. Sequencing was performed on CD4+ T cells from blood, cultured in vitro. CDR3 coding DNA: TGCGCCAGCAGCTTAAGGGCCCGGGGGATGAGCACTGAAGCTTTCTTT. It translates to CASSLRARGMSTEAFF. The variable domain in full, with the rest retrieved from reference TRBV5-1 and TRBJ1-1, is KAGVTQTPRYLIKTRGQQVTLSCSPISGHRSVSWYQQTPGQGLQFLFEYFSETQRNKGNFPGRFSGRQFSNSRSEMNVSTLELGDSALYLCASSLRARGMSTEAFFGQGTRLTVV.